This T cell receptor beta chain was sequenced for a study of tumor T cells in aggressive B-cell lymphoma. The CDR3 is 16 residues long. Germline loops: CDR1 SEHNR, CDR2 FQNEAQ (reference sequence). V dropped 4 bases and J dropped 1 base, with 16 bases sitting between them. Libraries were prepared by immunoSEQ multiplex PCR; TCRdb keeps only in-frame clonotypes and omits some of them. The repertoire holds 710 or so clones, with 87% as singletons. The J gene is TRBJ1-1, the V gene TRBV7-9; a possible D gene is TRBD1 (6 bases). The clonotype comes from an adult with diffuse large B cell lymphoma. The sample taken for sequencing was tumor tissue. CDR3 DNA: TGTGCCAGCAGCTCAGGAAACAGGGTTAAGAACACTGAAGCTTTCTTT. Translation gives CASSSGNRVKNTEAFF.